This T cell receptor (beta chain) was retrieved from a study of blood T cell repertoires in COVID-19. TCRdb keeps only in-frame clones here, not all; method: immunoSEQ multiplex PCR. The table lists 150,000 to 200,000 clones, approximately 87% of them singletons, with around 2.7% in the top ten. The CDR3 consists of 13 residues. The germline V and J ends were trimmed by 6 bases and 4 bases, with 12 bases remaining between them. Germline values: CDR1 SNHLY, CDR2 FYNNEI. The chain is built from TRBV2 and TRBJ1-2; D is perhaps TRBD1 (5 bases). This clonotype was obtained from a middle-aged man with active or convalescent COVID-19. Sample: peripheral blood. This chain's CDR3 is CASSARESYGYTF. DNA of the CDR3: TGTGCCAGCAGCGCCAGGGAAAGCTATGGCTACACCTTC.